This paragraph reports one T cell receptor beta chain. What it recognizes is unknown. Ophthalmopathy patients all had a Clinical Activity Score of at least 3, a NOSPECS grade of at least 4 and disease under 3 months old. Thyroid ultrasound and orbital computed tomography, with clinical symptoms and serum thyroxine and TRAb, informed diagnoses. The data derive from a study of T cells in Graves' hyperthyroidism and ophthalmopathy. Study-level points and caveats: Most thyroid clonotypes expanded above 0.001 were also detected in blood. The model made its ophthalmopathy prediction, and onset followed a median roughly 6.5 months later.

J was trimmed by 6 bases and V by 6 bases; bases with no gene match: 9. The CDR3 length is 16 residues. Germline V gene lookup returns CDR1 MNHEY and CDR2 SMNVEV (reference sequence). Amplification targeted TCR beta CDR3 regions from RNA transcripts. The HTBI primer set was used in a first-round RT-PCR of the TCR CDR3. In TCRdb, the multiplex PCR reads were re-called with MiXCR into one record per CDR3 protein. Of approximately 600,000 distinct CDR3 sequences in the sample, roughly 20% were seen once. The chain links TRBV27 to TRBJ2-3, with 13 bases fitting TRBD2. The clonotype comes from a man between 25 and 39 years old with Graves' ophthalmopathy. Sequencing was carried out using blood. The CDR3 is CASRITSGRAADTQYF. The CDR3, as DNA: TGTGCCAGCAGAATTACTAGCGGGAGGGCCGCGGATACGCAGTATTTT.